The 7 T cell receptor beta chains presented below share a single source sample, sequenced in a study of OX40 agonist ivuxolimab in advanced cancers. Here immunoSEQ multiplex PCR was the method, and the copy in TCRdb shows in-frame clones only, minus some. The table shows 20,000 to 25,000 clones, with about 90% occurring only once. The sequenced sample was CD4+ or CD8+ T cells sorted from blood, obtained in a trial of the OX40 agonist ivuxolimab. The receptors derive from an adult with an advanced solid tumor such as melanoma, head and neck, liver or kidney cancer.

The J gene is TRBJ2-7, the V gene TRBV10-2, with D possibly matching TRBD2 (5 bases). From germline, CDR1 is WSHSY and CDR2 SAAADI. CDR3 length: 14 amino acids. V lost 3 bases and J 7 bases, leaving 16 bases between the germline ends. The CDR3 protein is CASSDPRTLKEQYF. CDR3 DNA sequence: TGCGCCAGCAGTGACCCTAGGACTTTAAAAGAGCAGTACTTC.

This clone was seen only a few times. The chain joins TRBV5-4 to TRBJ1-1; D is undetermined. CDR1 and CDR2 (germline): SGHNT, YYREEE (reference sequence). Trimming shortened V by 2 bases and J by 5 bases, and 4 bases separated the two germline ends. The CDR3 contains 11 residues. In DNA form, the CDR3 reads TGTGCCAGCAGCTTCGGAACTGAAGCTTTCTTT. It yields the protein CASSFGTEAFF. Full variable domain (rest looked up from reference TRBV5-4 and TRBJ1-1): ETGVTQSPTHLIKTRGQQVTLRCSSQSGHNTVSWYQQALGQGPQFIFQYYREEENGRGNFPPRFSGLQFPNYSSELNVNALELDDSALYLCASSFGTEAFFGQGTRLTVV.

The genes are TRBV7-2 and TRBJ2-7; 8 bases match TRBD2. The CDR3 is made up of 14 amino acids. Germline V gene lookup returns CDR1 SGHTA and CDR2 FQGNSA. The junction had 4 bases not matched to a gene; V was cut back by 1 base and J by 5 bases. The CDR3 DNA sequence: TGTGCCAGCAGCTTAGTCGGGGGGGCCGACGAGCAGTACTTC. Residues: CASSLVGGADEQYF.

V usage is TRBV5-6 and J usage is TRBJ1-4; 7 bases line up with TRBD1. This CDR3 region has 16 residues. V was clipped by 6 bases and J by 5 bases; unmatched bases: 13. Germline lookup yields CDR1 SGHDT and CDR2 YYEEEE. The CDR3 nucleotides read TGTGCCAGCACCTCCGGGTGGACAGGTGTGAATGAAAAACTGTTTTTT. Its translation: CASTSGWTGVNEKLFF.

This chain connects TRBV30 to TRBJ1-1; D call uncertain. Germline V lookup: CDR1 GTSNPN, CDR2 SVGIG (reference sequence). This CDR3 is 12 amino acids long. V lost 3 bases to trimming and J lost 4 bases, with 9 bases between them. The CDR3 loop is CAWRVGFTEAFF. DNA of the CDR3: TGTGCCTGGAGGGTAGGTTTCACTGAAGCTTTCTTT.

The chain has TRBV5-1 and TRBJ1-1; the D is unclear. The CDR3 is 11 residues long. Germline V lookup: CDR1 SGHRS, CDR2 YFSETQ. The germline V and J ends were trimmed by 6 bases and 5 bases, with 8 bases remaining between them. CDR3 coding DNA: TGCGCCAGCAAAGGCTTAACTGAAGCTTTCTTT. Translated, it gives CASKGLTEAFF. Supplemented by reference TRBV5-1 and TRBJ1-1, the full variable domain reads KAGVTQTPRYLIKTRGQQVTLSCSPISGHRSVSWYQQTPGQGLQFLFEYFSETQRNKGNFPGRFSGRQFSNSRSEMNVSTLELGDSALYLCASKGLTEAFFGQGTRLTVV.

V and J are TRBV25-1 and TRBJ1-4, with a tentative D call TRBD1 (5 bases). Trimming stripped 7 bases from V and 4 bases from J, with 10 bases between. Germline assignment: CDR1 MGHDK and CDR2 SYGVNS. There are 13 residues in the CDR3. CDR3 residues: CASTTVLNEKLFF. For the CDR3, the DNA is TGTGCCAGCACGACAGTACTTAATGAAAAACTGTTTTTT.